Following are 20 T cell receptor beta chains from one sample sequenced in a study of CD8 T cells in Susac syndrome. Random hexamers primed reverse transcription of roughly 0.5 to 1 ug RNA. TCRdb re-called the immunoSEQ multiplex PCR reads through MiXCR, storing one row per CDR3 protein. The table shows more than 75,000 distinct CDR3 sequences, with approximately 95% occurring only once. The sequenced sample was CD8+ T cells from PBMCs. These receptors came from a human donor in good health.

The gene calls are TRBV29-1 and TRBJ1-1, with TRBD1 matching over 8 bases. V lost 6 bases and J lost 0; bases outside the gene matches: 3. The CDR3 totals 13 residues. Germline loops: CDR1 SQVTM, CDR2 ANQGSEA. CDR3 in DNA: TGCAGCGTGACAGGGGACCTGAACACTGAAGCTTTCTTT. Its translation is CSVTGDLNTEAFF. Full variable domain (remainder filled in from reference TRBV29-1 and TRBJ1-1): SAVISQKPSRDICQRGTSLTIQCQVDSQVTMMFWYRQQPGQSLTLIATANQGSEATYESGFVIDKFPISRPNLTFSTLTVSNMSPEDSSIYLCSVTGDLNTEAFFGQGTRLTVV.

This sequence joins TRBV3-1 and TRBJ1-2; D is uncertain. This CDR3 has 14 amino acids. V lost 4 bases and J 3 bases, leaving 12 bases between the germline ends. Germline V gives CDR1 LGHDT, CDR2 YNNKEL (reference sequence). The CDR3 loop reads CASSLSTGHYGYTF. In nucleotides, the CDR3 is TGTGCCAGCAGCCTTTCAACGGGCCACTATGGCTACACCTTC.

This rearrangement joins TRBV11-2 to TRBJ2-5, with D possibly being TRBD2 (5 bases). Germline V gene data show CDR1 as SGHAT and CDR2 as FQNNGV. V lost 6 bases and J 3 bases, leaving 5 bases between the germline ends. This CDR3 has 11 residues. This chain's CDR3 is CASRREETQYF. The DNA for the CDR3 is TGTGCCAGCAGGAGGGAAGAGACCCAGTACTTC.

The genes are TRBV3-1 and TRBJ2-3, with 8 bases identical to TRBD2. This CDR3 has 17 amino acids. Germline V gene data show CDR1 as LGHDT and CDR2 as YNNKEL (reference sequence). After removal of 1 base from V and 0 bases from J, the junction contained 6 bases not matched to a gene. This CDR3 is CASSQVSGGHSTDTQYF. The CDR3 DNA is TGTGCCAGCAGCCAAGTAAGCGGGGGCCATAGCACAGATACGCAGTATTTT.

CDR3 coding DNA: TGCAGCGTCAACACGGGTAGACGAGCTTTCTTT. Translating it yields CSVNTGRRAFF. This chain links TRBV29-1 with TRBJ1-1; D unresolved. Per the germline V gene, CDR1 is SQVTM and CDR2 is ANQGSEA. Trimming removed 6 bases from V and 10 bases from J, with 15 bases in between. CDR3 size: 11 residues.

In DNA form, the CDR3 reads TGTGCCACCAGCTCTGCCGACGGCTACACCTTC. Translating it yields CATSSADGYTF. This rearrangement joins TRBV24-1 to TRBJ1-2; D call uncertain. Germline V gene lookup returns CDR1 KGHDR and CDR2 SFDVKD. Trimming stripped 7 bases from V and 8 bases from J, with 10 bases between. The CDR3 sequence is 11 residues long.

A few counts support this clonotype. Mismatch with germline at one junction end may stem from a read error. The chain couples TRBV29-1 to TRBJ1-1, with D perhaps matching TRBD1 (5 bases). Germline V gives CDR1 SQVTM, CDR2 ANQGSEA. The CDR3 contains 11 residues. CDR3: CSGPVGGEAFF. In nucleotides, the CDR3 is TGCAGCGGCCCTGTCGGGGGTGAAGCTTTTTTT.

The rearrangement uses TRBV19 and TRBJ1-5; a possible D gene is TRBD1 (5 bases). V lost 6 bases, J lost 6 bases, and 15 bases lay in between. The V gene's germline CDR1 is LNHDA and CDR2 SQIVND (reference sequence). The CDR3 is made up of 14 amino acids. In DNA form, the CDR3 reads TGTGCCAGTAGCGTCAGGGTAGGGTCTCAGCCCCAGCATTTT. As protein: CASSVRVGSQPQHF. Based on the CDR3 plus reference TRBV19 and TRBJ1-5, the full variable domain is DGGITQSPKYLFRKEGQNVTLSCEQNLNHDAMYWYRQDPGQGLRLIYYSQIVNDFQKGDIAEGYSVSREKKESFPLTVTSAQKNPTAFYLCASSVRVGSQPQHFGDGTRLSIL.

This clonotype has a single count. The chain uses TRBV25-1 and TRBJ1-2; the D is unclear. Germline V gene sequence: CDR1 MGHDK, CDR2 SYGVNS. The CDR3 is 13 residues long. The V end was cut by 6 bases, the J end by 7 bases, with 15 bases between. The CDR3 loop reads CASSGEGVGGYTF. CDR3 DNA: TGTGCCAGCAGCGGGGAAGGAGTTGGTGGCTACACCTTC.

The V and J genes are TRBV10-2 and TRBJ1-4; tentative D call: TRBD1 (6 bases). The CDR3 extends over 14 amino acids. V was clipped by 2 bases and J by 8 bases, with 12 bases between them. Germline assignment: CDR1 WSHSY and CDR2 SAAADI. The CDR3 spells CASSEDRRGEKLFF. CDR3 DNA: TGCGCCAGCAGTGAGGACAGGAGGGGAGAAAAACTGTTTTTT.

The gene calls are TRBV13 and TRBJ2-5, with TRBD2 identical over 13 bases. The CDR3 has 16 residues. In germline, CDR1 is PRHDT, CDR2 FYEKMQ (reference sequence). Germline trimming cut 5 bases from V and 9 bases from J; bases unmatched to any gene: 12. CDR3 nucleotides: TGTGCCAGCAGCGTCCGACTAGCGGGGGGCCTCGGGGCCCAGTACTTC. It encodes CASSVRLAGGLGAQYF.

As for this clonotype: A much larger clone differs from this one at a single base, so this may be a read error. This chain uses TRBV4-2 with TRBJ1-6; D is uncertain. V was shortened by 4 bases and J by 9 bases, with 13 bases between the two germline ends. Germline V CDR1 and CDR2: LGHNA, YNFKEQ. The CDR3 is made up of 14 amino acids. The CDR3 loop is CASSLADHGSPLHF. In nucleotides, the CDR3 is TGTGCCAGCAGCCTAGCGGACCATGGTTCACCCCTCCACTTT.

The CDR3 DNA is TGTGCCAGCAGCCTTACGTCCGGGGGAAGGGGAACTGAAGCTTTCTTT. It codes for CASSLTSGGRGTEAFF. This rearrangement joins TRBV7-3 to TRBJ1-1, with D maybe TRBD1 (5 bases). The CDR3 has 16 residues. Germline CDR1 is SGHTA and CDR2 is FQGTGA. V was clipped by 5 bases and J by 5 bases, with 21 bases between them.

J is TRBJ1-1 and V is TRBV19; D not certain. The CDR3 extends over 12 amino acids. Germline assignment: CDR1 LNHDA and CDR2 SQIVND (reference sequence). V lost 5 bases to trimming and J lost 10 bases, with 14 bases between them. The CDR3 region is CASSWPGAGAFF. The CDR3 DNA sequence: TGTGCCAGTAGTTGGCCGGGAGCCGGAGCTTTCTTT.

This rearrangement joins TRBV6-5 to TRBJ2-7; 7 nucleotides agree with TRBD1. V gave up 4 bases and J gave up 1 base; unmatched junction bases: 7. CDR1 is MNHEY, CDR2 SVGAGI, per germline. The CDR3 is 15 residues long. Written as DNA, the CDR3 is TGTGCCAGCAGTTTCTCCGGGACAGCTTCCTACGAGCAGTACTTC. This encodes CASSFSGTASYEQYF.

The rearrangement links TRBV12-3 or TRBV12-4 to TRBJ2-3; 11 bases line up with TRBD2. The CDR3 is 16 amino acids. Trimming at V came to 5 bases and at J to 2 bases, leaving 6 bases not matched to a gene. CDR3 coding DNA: TGTGCCAGCAGTCCCAGACTAGCGGGGCCCACAGATACGCAGTATTTT. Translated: CASSPRLAGPTDTQYF.

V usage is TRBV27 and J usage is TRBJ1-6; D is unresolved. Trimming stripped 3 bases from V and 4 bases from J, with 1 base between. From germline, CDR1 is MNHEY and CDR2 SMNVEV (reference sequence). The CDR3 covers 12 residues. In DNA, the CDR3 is TGTGCCAGCAGTTTTTATAATTCACCCCTCCACTTT. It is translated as CASSFYNSPLHF.

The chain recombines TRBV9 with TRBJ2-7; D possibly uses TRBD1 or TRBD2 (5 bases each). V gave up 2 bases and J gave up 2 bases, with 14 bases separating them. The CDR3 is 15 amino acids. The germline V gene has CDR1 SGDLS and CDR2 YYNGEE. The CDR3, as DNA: TGTGCCAGCAGCGTTAGGGCAGGGACCGCCTACGAGCAGTACTTC. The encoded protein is CASSVRAGTAYEQYF.

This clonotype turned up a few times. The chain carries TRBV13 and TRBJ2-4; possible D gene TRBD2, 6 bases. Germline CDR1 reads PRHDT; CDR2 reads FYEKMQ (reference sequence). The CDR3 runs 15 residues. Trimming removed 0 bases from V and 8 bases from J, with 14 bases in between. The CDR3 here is CASSLGTESGDIQYF. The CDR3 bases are TGTGCCAGCAGCTTAGGGACCGAATCGGGGGACATTCAGTACTTC.

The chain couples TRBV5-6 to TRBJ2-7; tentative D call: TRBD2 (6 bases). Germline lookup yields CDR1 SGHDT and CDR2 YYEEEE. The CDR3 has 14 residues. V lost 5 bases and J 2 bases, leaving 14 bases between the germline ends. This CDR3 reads CASSPVAETYEQYF. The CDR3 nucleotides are TGTGCCAGCAGTCCTGTAGCGGAGACCTACGAGCAGTACTTC. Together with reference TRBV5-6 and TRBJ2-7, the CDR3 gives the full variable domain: DAGVTQSPTHLIKTRGQQVTLRCSPKSGHDTVSWYQQALGQGPQFIFQYYEEEERQRGNFPDRFSGHQFPNYSSELNVNALLLGDSALYLCASSPVAETYEQYFGPGTRLTVT.